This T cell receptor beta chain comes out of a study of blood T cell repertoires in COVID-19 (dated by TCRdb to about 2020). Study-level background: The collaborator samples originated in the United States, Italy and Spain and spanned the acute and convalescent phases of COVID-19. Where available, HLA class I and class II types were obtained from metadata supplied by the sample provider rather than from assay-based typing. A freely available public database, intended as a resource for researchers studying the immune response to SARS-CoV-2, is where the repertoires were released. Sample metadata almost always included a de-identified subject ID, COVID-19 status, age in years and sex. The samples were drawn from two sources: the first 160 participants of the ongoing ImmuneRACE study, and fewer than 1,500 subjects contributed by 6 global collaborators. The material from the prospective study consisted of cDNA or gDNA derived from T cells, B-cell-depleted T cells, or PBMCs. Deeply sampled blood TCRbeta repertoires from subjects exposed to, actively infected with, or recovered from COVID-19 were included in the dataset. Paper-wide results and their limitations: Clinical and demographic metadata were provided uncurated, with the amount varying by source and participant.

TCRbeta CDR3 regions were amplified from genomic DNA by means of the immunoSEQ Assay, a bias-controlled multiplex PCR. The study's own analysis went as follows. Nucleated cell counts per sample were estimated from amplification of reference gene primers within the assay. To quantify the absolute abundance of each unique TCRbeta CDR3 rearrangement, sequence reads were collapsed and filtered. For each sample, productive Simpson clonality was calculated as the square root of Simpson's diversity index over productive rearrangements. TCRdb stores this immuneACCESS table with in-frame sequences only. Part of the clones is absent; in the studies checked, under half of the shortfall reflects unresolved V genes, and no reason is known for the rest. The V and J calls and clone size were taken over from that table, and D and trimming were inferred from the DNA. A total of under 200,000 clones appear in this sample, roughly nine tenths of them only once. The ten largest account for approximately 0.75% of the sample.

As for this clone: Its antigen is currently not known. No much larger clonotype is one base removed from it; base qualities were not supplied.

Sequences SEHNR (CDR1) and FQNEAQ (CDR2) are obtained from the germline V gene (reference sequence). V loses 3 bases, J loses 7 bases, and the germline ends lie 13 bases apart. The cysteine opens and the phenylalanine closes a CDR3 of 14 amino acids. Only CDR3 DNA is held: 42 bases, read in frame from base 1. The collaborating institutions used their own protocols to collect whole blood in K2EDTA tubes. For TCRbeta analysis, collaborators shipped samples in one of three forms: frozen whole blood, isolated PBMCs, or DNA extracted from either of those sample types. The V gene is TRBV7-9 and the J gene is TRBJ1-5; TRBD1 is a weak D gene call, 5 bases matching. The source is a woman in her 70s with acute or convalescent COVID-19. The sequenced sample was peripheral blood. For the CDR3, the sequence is CASSLGQGGQPQHF. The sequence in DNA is TGTGCCAGCAGCTTGGGGCAGGGCGGACAGCCCCAGCATTTT.